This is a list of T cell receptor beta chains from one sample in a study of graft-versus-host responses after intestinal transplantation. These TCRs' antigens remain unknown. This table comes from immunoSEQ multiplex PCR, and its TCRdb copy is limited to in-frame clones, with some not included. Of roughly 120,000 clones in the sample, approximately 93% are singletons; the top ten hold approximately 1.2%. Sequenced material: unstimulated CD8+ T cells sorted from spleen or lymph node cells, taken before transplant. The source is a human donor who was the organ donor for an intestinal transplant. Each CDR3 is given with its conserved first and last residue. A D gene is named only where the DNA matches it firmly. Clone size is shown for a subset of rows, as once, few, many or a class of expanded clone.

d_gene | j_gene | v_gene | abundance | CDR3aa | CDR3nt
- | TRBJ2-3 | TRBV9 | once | CASSVSERSTDTQYF | TGTGCCAGCAGCGTATCGGAGCGGTCCACAGATACGCAGTATTTT
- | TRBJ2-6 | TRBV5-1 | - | CASSPGVGANVLTF | TGCGCCAGCAGCCCAGGGGTTGGGGCCAACGTCCTGACTTTC
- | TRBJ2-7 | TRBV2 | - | CASSGGRGGEQYF | TGTGCCAGCAGTGGGGGCAGGGGAGGGGAGCAGTACTTC
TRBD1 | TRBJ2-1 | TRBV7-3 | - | CASSSKPGHRGLFF | TGTGCCAGCAGCTCCAAGCCGGGGCACAGGGGGCTATTCTTC
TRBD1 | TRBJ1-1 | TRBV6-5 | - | CASSFVTGSTEAFF | TGTGCCAGCAGTTTCGTGACAGGGTCAACTGAAGCTTTCTTT
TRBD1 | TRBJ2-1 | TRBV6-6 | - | CASRTGQGVYNEQFF | TGTGCCAGCAGGACCGGGCAGGGGGTCTACAATGAGCAGTTCTTC
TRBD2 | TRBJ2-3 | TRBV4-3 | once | CASSQTGTSGSADTQYF | TGCGCCAGCAGCCAGACCGGGACTAGCGGGAGTGCAGATACGCAGTATTTT
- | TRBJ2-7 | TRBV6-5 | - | CASSYSGAAYTGQYF | TGTGCCAGCAGTTACTCAGGGGCGGCCTATACAGGGCAGTACTTC
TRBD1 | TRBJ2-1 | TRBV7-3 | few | CASSASGGGRNEQFF | TGTGCCAGCAGCGCATCAGGGGGCGGAAGGAATGAGCAGTTCTTC
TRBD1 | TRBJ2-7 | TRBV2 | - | CASSPTGGGGVYEQYF | TGTGCCAGCAGTCCCACAGGGGGCGGAGGTGTCTACGAGCAGTACTTC
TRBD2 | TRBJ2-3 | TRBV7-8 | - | CASSMTSGFSTDTQYF | TGTGCCAGCAGCATGACTAGCGGGTTTAGCACAGATACGCAGTATTTT
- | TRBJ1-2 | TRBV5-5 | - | CASSLGWGAEGYTF | TGTGCCAGCAGCTTGGGATGGGGGGCGGAAGGCTACACCTTC
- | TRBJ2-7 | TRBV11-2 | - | CASSLGGGDYEQYF | TGTGCCAGCAGCTTAGGAGGAGGGGACTACGAGCAGTACTTC
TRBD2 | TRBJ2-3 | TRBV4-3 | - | CASSQTLGLADTDTQYF | TGCGCCAGCAGCCAAACTTTGGGACTAGCGGACACAGATACGCAGTATTTT
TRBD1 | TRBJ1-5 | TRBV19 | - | CARDDREGDQPQHF | TGTGCCAGAGACGACAGGGAAGGAGATCAGCCCCAGCATTTT
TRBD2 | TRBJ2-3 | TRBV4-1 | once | CASSPRLAGPPSTDTQYF | TGCGCCAGCAGCCCCCGACTAGCGGGACCGCCTAGCACAGATACGCAGTATTTT
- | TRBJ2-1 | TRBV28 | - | CASSLGRVIHEQFF | TGTGCCAGCAGTTTGGGCAGGGTAATCCATGAGCAGTTCTTC
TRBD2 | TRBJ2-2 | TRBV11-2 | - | CASSWTGTSGGNTGELFF | TGTGCCAGCAGCTGGACAGGGACTAGCGGGGGTAACACCGGGGAGCTGTTTTTT
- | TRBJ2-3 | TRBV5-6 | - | CASSTIPYRDPSTDTQYF | TGTGCCAGCAGCACGATACCTTACCGGGACCCTAGCACAGATACGCAGTATTTT
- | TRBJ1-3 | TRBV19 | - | CATKGGNTIYF | TGTGCCACCAAGGGGGGAAACACCATATATTTT
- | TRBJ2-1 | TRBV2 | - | CASRPLPSSYNEQFF | TGTGCCAGCAGACCATTACCGAGCTCCTACAATGAGCAGTTCTTC
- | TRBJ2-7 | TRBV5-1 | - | CASSILRGRDDEQYF | TGCGCCAGCAGCATCCTAAGGGGGAGGGACGACGAGCAGTACTTC
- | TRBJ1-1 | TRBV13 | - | CASGLEATSTEAFF | TGTGCCAGCGGCTTAGAGGCCACATCAACCGAAGCTTTCTTT
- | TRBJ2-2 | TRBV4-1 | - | CASSQRSGAGEAGELFF | TGCGCCAGCAGCCAAAGATCGGGGGCGGGAGAAGCTGGGGAGCTGTTTTTT
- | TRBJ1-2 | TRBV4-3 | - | CASSQGRGYGYTF | TGCGCCAGCAGCCAAGGAAGGGGCTATGGCTACACCTTC
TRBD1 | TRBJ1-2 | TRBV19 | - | CASSSLGTGIVDGYTF | TGTGCCAGTAGTTCCCTCGGGACAGGGATAGTAGACGGCTACACCTTC
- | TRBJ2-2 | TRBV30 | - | CAWSVQAITGELFF | TGTGCCTGGAGTGTACAAGCGATCACCGGGGAGCTGTTTTTT
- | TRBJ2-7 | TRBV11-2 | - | CASSTAFSEQYF | TGTGCCAGCAGTACAGCCTTTAGTGAGCAGTACTTC
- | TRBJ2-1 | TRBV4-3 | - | CASSQVTGASYNEQFF | TGCGCCAGCAGCCAAGTAACTGGGGCCTCCTACAATGAGCAGTTCTTC
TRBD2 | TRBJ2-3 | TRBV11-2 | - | CASSSFAGGSPPPDTQYF | TGTGCCAGCAGCTCCTTCGCGGGAGGATCCCCTCCCCCAGATACGCAGTATTTT
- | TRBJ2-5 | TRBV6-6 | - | CASSYPPSMKETQYF | TGTGCCAGCAGTTACCCCCCCTCAATGAAAGAGACCCAGTACTTC
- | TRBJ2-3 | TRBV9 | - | CASSAPRGPERTDTQYF | TGTGCCAGCAGCGCCCCCAGGGGACCCGAAAGGACAGATACGCAGTATTTT
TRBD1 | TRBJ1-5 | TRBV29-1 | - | CSVPPGQYQPQHF | TGCAGCGTTCCCCCGGGACAGTATCAGCCCCAGCATTTT
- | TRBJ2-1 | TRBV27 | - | CASSLAPLGGVDGEQFF | TGTGCCAGCAGTTTAGCCCCCTTGGGCGGGGTCGATGGCGAGCAGTTCTTC
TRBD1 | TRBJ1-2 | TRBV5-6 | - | CASSVGQGDYDGYTF | TGTGCCAGCAGCGTAGGACAGGGCGACTATGATGGCTACACCTTC
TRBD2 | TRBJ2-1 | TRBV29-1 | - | CSVEGTSGRNEQFF | TGCAGCGTTGAGGGGACTAGCGGGAGGAATGAGCAGTTCTTC
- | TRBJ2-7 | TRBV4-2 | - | CASSQASISYGSYEQYF | TGTGCCAGCAGCCAGGCCTCCATCTCTTACGGCTCCTACGAGCAGTACTTC
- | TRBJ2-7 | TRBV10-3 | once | CAISDSRAYEQYF | TGTGCCATCAGTGATTCCAGGGCCTACGAGCAGTACTTC
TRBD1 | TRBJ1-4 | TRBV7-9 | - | CASSPNPTGWEKLFF | TGTGCCAGCAGCCCGAATCCGACAGGGTGGGAAAAACTGTTTTTT
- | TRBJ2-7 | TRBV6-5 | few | CASSYGRDPPYEQYF | TGTGCCAGCAGTTACGGTCGGGATCCCCCCTACGAGCAGTACTTC
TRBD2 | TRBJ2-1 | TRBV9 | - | CASSVTSGRVLEQFF | TGTGCCAGCAGCGTAACTAGCGGGAGGGTCCTTGAGCAGTTCTTC
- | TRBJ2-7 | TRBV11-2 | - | CASSSRDFYEQYF | TGTGCCAGCAGCTCACGGGACTTCTACGAGCAGTACTTC
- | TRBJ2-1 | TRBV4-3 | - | CASSQDRWSSYNEQFF | TGCGCCAGCAGCCAAGATCGGTGGAGCTCCTACAATGAGCAGTTCTTC
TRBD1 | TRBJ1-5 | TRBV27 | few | CASSFWDSTNQPQHF | TGTGCCAGCAGTTTTTGGGACAGCACTAATCAGCCCCAGCATTTT
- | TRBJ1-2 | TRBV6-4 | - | CASRAQEPYGYTF | TGTGCCAGCAGAGCTCAGGAGCCCTATGGCTACACCTTC
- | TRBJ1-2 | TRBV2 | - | CASSEAYGYTF | TGTGCCAGCAGTGAAGCATATGGCTACACCTTC
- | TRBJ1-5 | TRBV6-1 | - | CASSEGPYSNQPQHF | TGTGCCAGCAGTGAAGGCCCTTATAGCAATCAGCCCCAGCATTTT
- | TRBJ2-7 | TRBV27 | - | CASSLFPSYEQYF | TGTGCCAGCAGTTTATTCCCCTCCTACGAGCAGTACTTC
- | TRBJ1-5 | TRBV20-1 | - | CSARRGEPQHF | TGCAGTGCTAGAAGAGGGGAGCCCCAGCATTTT
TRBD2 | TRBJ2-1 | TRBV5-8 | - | CASSSGLAGSSSYNEQFF | TGTGCCAGCAGCTCGGGACTAGCGGGATCGAGCTCCTACAATGAGCAGTTCTTC
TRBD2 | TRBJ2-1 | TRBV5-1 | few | CASSLTLAGISYNEQFF | TGCGCCAGCAGCTTGACCCTAGCGGGAATATCCTACAATGAGCAGTTCTTC
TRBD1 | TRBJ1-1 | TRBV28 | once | CATFFVRLTGDTEAFF | TGTGCCACGTTTTTCGTCCGACTTACAGGGGACACTGAAGCTTTCTTT
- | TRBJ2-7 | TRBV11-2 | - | CASSLVWPPLRFEQYF | TGTGCCAGCAGCTTAGTTTGGCCCCCGCTTCGGTTCGAGCAGTACTTC
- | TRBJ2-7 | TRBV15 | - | CATSRDLSYEQYF | TGTGCCACCAGCAGAGATCTATCCTACGAGCAGTACTTC